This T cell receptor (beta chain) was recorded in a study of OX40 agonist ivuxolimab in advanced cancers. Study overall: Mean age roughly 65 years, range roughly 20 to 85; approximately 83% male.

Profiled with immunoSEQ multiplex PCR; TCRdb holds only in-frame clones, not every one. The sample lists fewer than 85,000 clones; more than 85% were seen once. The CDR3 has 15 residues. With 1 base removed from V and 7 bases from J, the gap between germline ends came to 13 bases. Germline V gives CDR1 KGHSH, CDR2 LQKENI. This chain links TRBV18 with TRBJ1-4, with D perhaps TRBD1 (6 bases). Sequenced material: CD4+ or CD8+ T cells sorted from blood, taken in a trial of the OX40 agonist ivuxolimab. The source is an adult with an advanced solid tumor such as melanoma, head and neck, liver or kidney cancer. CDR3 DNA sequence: TGTGCCAGCTCACCACGTGGGGGCGCTGGTGAAAAACTGTTTTTT. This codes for CASSPRGGAGEKLFF. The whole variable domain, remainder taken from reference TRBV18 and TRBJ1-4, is NAGVMQNPRHLVRRRGQEARLRCSPMKGHSHVYWYRQLPEEGLKFMVYLQKENIIDESGMPKERFSAEFPKEGPSILRIQQVVRGDSAAYFCASSPRGGAGEKLFFGSGTQLSVL.